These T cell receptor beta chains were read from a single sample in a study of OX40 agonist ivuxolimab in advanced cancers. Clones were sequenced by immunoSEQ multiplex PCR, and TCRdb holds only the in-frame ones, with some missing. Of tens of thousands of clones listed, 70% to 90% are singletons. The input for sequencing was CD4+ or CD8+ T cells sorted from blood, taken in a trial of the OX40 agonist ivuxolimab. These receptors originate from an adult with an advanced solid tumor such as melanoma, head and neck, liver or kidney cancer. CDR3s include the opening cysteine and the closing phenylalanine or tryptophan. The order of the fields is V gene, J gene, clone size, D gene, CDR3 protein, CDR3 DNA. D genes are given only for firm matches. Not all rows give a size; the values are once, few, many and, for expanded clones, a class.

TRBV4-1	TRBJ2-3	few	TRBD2	CASSSDVAGGNTDTQYF	TGCGCCAGCAGCTCGGATGTAGCGGGAGGCAACACAGATACGCAGTATTTT
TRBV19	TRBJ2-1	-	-	CASRRTEYNEQFF	TGTGCCAGCCGCCGGACAGAATACAATGAGCAGTTCTTC
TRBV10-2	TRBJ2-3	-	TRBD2	CASTWTSGTDTQYF	TGCGCCAGCACCTGGACTAGTGGTACAGATACGCAGTATTTT
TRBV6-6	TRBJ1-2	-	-	CASSPGVNYGYTF	TGTGCCAGCAGTCCGGGAGTTAACTATGGCTACACCTTC
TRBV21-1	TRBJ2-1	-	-	CASSNVDPRPCNEQFF	TGTGCCAGCAGCAACGTGGATCCTAGACCCTGCAATGAGCAGTTCTTC
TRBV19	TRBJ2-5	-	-	CASSWGVQETQYF	TGTGCCAGTAGCTGGGGGGTGCAAGAGACCCAGTACTTC
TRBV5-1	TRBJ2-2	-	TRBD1	CASSPTLTGFGTGELFF	TGCGCCAGCAGCCCCACCCTGACAGGGTTTGGCACCGGGGAGCTGTTTTTT
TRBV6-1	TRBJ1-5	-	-	CASIEWGEEPQHF	TGTGCCAGCATCGAATGGGGGGAGGAGCCCCAGCATTTT
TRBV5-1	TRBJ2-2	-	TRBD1	CASSTGTGGYTGELFF	TGCGCCAGCAGCACAGGAACAGGGGGCTACACCGGGGAGCTGTTTTTT
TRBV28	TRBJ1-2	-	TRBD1	CASSPGTGHNYGYTF	TGTGCCAGCAGCCCCGGGACAGGGCATAACTATGGCTACACCTTC
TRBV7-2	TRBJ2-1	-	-	CASSLDTYNEQFF	TGTGCCAGCAGCTTAGACACCTACAATGAGCAGTTCTTC
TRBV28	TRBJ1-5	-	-	CASSTRMTVKGQPQHF	TGTGCCAGCAGCACGAGGATGACCGTCAAGGGTCAGCCCCAGCATTTT
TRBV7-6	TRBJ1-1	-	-	CASSLVTWRGNTEAFF	TGTGCCAGCAGCTTAGTAACCTGGAGGGGGAACACTGAAGCTTTCTTT
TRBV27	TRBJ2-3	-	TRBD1	CASSPLLSGQGRGTQYF	TGTGCCAGCAGTCCCCTCCTATCGGGACAGGGGAGAGGTACGCAGTATTTT
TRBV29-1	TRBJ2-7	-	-	CSAEHAAGYEQYF	TGCAGCGCAGAACACGCGGCCGGGTACGAGCAGTACTTC
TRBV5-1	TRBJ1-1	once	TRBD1	CASSLAIWTGLNTEAFF	TGCGCCAGCAGCTTGGCCATTTGGACAGGGCTGAACACTGAAGCTTTCTTT
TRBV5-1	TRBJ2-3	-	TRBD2	CASSLVSSSGDTQYF	TGCGCCAGCAGCTTGGTCTCGTCTAGCGGAGATACGCAGTATTTT
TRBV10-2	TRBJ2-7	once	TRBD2	CASSESQAGSYEQYF	TGCGCCAGCAGTGAGTCGCAAGCGGGAAGCTACGAGCAGTACTTC
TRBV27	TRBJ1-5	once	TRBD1	CASSSYRGANQPQHF	TGTGCCAGCAGTTCCTACAGGGGGGCCAATCAGCCCCAGCATTTT
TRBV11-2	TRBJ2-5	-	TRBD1	CASSPGGSETQYF	TGTGCCAGCAGCCCAGGGGGTTCAGAGACCCAGTACTTC
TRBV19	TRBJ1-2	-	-	CASNPSGSGYGYTF	TGTGCCAGTAACCCCTCAGGGTCCGGCTATGGCTACACCTTC
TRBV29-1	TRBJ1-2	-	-	CSVEDSTNYGYTF	TGCAGCGTTGAAGATAGCACTAACTATGGCTACACCTTC
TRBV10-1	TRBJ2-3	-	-	CASSESAGDTDTQYF	TGCGCCAGCAGTGAAAGCGCCGGGGACACAGATACGCAGTATTTT
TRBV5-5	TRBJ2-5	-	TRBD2	CASSFLAGGETQYF	TGTGCCAGCAGCTTTTTAGCGGGGGGAGAGACCCAGTACTTC
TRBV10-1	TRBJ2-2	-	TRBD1	CASSRQGANTGELFF	TGCGCCAGCAGTAGACAGGGGGCGAACACCGGGGAGCTGTTTTTT
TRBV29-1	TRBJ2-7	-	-	CSVDRGGNGYEQYF	TGCAGCGTTGACCGTGGGGGGAATGGGTACGAGCAGTACTTC
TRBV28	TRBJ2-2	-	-	CASSFLGREYAGELFF	TGTGCCAGCAGTTTCTTGGGCAGGGAATATGCCGGGGAGCTGTTTTTT
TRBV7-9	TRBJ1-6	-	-	CASTSGDYNSPLHF	TGTGCCAGCACGTCGGGAGACTATAATTCACCCCTCCACTTT
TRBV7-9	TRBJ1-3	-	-	CASSLGPGYGNTIYF	TGTGCCAGCAGCTTAGGACCGGGGTATGGAAACACCATATATTTT
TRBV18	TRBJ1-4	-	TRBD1	CASSPDRDEKLFF	TGTGCCAGCTCCCCCGACAGGGATGAAAAACTGTTTTTT
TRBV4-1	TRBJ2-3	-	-	CASSLRQVSTDTQYF	TGCGCCAGCAGCCTAAGACAGGTTTCTACAGATACGCAGTATTTT
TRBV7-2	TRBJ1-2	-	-	CASSLERSRDSSQAGYTF	TGTGCCAGCAGCTTAGAACGTAGCCGGGACTCAAGTCAGGCTGGCTACACCTTC
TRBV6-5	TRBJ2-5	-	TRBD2	CASSWTSGSETQYF	TGTGCCAGCAGTTGGACTAGCGGGAGCGAGACCCAGTACTTC
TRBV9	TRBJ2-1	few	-	CASSVAVGSSYNEQFF	TGTGCCAGCAGCGTAGCTGTAGGTAGCTCCTACAATGAGCAGTTCTTC
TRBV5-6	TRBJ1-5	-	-	CASSLNGQPQHF	TGTGCCAGCAGCTTGAATGGGCAGCCCCAGCATTTT
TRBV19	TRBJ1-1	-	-	CASTLDRVGEAFF	TGTGCCAGTACCCTAGACCGGGTCGGGGAAGCTTTCTTT
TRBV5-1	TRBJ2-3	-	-	CASSLTGTLEDTQYF	TGCGCCAGCAGCTTGACAGGGACCCTTGAAGATACGCAGTATTTT
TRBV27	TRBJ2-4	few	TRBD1	CASSFRGFGKNIQYF	TGTGCCAGCAGTTTCAGGGGGTTCGGCAAAAACATTCAGTACTTC
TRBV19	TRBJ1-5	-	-	CASGIRDSNQPQHF	TGTGCCAGCGGCATCCGGGACAGCAATCAGCCCCAGCATTTT
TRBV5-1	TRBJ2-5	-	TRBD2	CASSSPGGRGGETQYF	TGCGCCAGCAGCTCCCCGGGCGGGAGAGGAGGAGAGACCCAGTACTTC
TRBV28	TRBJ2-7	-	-	CASSLTTLLYEQYF	TGTGCCAGCAGTTTGACCACCCTCCTCTACGAGCAGTACTTC
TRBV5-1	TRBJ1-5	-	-	CASSAGWGNQPQHF	TGCGCCAGCAGCGCAGGGTGGGGCAATCAGCCCCAGCATTTT
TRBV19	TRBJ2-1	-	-	CASSIEDSSYNEQFF	TGTGCCAGTAGTATTGAGGACAGCTCCTACAATGAGCAGTTCTTC
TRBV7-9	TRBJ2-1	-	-	CASSPPVPSNNEQFF	TGTGCCAGCAGCCCCCCAGTCCCTTCAAACAATGAGCAGTTCTTC
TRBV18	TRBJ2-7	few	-	CASSPTGYGLYEQYF	TGTGCCAGCTCACCAACAGGGTATGGGCTCTACGAGCAGTACTTC
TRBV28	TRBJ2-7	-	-	CASSLPRPPYEQYF	TGTGCCAGCAGTTTGCCCCGGCCCCCTTACGAGCAGTACTTC